This T cell receptor (beta chain) was captured in a study of T cell responses to AZD1222 COVID-19 vaccine. TCRdb's copy holds only in-frame clones and misses some; the assay was immunoSEQ multiplex PCR. The sample shows 140,000 to 150,000 clones, around 90% of them seen only once. CDR1 is SGDLS, CDR2 YYNGEE, per germline. The length of the CDR3 is 13 residues. The V and J ends lost 0 bases and 8 bases respectively, with 9 bases between them. The rearrangement joins TRBV9 to TRBJ2-1; D may match TRBD1 or TRBD2 (5 bases each). This sequence originates from an adult in good health. The sequencing used peripheral blood, collected on day 0 of AZD1222 vaccination. This CDR3 is CASSVDGGDEQFF. The DNA of the CDR3 is TGTGCCAGCAGCGTAGATGGGGGAGATGAGCAGTTCTTC.